This TCR beta chain originates from a study of T cell responses to AZD1222 COVID-19 vaccine. Study-wide results and limits: Unmutated variant regions are reportedly targeted by nearly half of spike-specific TCRs.

Sequenced by immunoSEQ multiplex PCR; TCRdb stores in-frame clones only, minus some. The data contain 120,000 or so clones, approximately 88% of them seen just once; the ten biggest clones take up less than 6.5%. With respect to this clone: Its cognate antigen is unknown.

There are 14 residues in the CDR3. CDR1 and CDR2 (germline): SGHDT, YYEEEE. V was trimmed by 4 bases and J by 7 bases, leaving 15 bases between them. The J gene is TRBJ1-5, the V gene TRBV5-6; D is perhaps TRBD1 (5 bases). Sequencing used peripheral blood, obtained on day 0 of AZD1222 vaccination. The sequence came from an adult in good health. The CDR3 sequence: CASSRGGSGQPQHF. CDR3 DNA: TGTGCCAGCAGCCGGGGCGGGTCGGGGCAGCCCCAGCATTTT.